This is a list of T cell receptor beta chains from one sample in a study of T cell repertoires in cytomegalovirus infection. MiXCR was run by TCRdb on the reads, yielding one entry per CDR3 protein. The sample comprises approximately 260,000 distinct CDR3 sequences, approximately 15% of which are singletons, and about half rests with the top ten. The specimen sequenced was CD8+ T cells from PBMCs. The receptors were sampled from a human donor in good health (CMV status not recorded). Some clones in this sample may be carry-over from other donors' samples. The CDR3 runs from the conserved cysteine through the conserved F or W. D genes are given only for firm matches. Size is stated for part of the rows, as once, few or many counts, or as a class when the clone is expanded.

V gene: TRBV5-1; J gene: TRBJ2-1; clone size: few; D gene: -; CDR3 protein: CASSSWGEDNEQFF; CDR3 DNA: TGCGCCAGCAGCTCCTGGGGGGAAGACAATGAGCAGTTCTTC
V gene: TRBV7-6; J gene: TRBJ2-7; clone size: -; D gene: -; CDR3 protein: CASSLGAWREQYF; CDR3 DNA: TGTGCCAGCAGCTTAGGGGCCTGGCGCGAGCAGTACTTC
V gene: TRBV27; J gene: TRBJ2-2; clone size: few; D gene: -; CDR3 protein: CASSFLSGGEPNTGELFF; CDR3 DNA: TGTGCCAGCAGTTTTTTATCAGGAGGCGAACCGAACACCGGGGAGCTGTTTTTT
V gene: TRBV18; J gene: TRBJ2-1; clone size: -; D gene: -; CDR3 protein: CASSGVVDYNEQFF; CDR3 DNA: TGTGCCAGCTCCGGGGTGGTTGACTACAATGAGCAGTTCTTC
V gene: TRBV2; J gene: TRBJ2-7; clone size: few; D gene: -; CDR3 protein: CASSESRLPQPYEQYF; CDR3 DNA: TGTGCCAGCAGTGAATCTCGGCTGCCACAGCCCTACGAGCAGTACTTC
V gene: TRBV7-2; J gene: TRBJ2-1; clone size: many; D gene: TRBD2; CDR3 protein: CASSLVILAGAYNEQFF; CDR3 DNA: TGTGCCAGCAGCTTAGTAATCCTAGCGGGGGCCTACAATGAGCAGTTCTTC
V gene: TRBV5-6; J gene: TRBJ2-1; clone size: -; D gene: -; CDR3 protein: CASSPPSWNEQFF; CDR3 DNA: TGTGCCAGCAGCCCCCCTTCCTGGAATGAGCAGTTCTTC
V gene: TRBV10-3; J gene: TRBJ2-1; clone size: few; D gene: -; CDR3 protein: CATSEDNHPNEQFF; CDR3 DNA: TGTGCCACCTCGGAGGACAACCACCCCAATGAGCAGTTCTTC
V gene: TRBV7-8; J gene: TRBJ1-1; clone size: many; D gene: -; CDR3 protein: CASSPGPGDTEAFF; CDR3 DNA: TGTGCCAGCAGCCCGGGCCCCGGGGACACTGAAGCTTTCTTT
V gene: TRBV7-6; J gene: TRBJ2-2; clone size: many; D gene: -; CDR3 protein: CASSWDNLNTGELFF; CDR3 DNA: TGTGCCAGCAGCTGGGACAACTTGAACACCGGGGAGCTGTTTTTT
V gene: TRBV28; J gene: TRBJ1-1; clone size: -; D gene: -; CDR3 protein: CASRGGKTGYSGTEAFF; CDR3 DNA: TGTGCCAGCAGGGGGGGGAAGACAGGTTACAGTGGCACTGAAGCTTTCTTT
V gene: TRBV28; J gene: TRBJ1-1; clone size: many; D gene: TRBD1; CDR3 protein: CASSSRTGLNTEAFF; CDR3 DNA: TGTGCCAGCAGTTCTCGGACAGGGCTTAACACTGAAGCTTTCTTT
V gene: TRBV7-9; J gene: TRBJ1-4; clone size: -; D gene: -; CDR3 protein: CASSSLSRGGNEKLFF; CDR3 DNA: TGTGCCAGCAGCTCCCTCAGCCGGGGGGGAAATGAAAAACTGTTTTTT
V gene: TRBV7-8; J gene: TRBJ2-7; clone size: few; D gene: -; CDR3 protein: CASSFGFTYEQYF; CDR3 DNA: TGTGCCAGCAGCTTTGGGTTTACCTACGAGCAGTACTTC
V gene: TRBV4-1; J gene: TRBJ2-1; clone size: few; D gene: TRBD2; CDR3 protein: CASSQVIAGGRILDNEQFF; CDR3 DNA: TGCGCCAGCAGCCAAGTTATAGCGGGGGGCCGGATACTGGACAATGAGCAGTTCTTC
V gene: TRBV27; J gene: TRBJ2-5; clone size: few; D gene: -; CDR3 protein: CASSLQPYQETQYF; CDR3 DNA: TGTGCCAGCAGTCTTCAGCCGTACCAAGAGACCCAGTACTTC
V gene: TRBV7-8; J gene: TRBJ1-1; clone size: many; D gene: -; CDR3 protein: CASSLGRGNTEAFF; CDR3 DNA: TGTGCCAGCAGCTTAGGACGGGGGAACACTGAAGCTTTCTTT
V gene: TRBV5-4; J gene: TRBJ2-2; clone size: -; D gene: TRBD2; CDR3 protein: CASSLPRGDAFTGELFF; CDR3 DNA: TGTGCCAGCAGCTTGCCACGGGGGGACGCCTTCACCGGGGAGCTGTTTTTT
V gene: TRBV7-6; J gene: TRBJ2-1; clone size: many; D gene: -; CDR3 protein: CASSPYWAGRSYNEQFF; CDR3 DNA: TGTGCCAGCAGCCCATATTGGGCGGGGAGGTCTTACAATGAGCAGTTCTTC
V gene: TRBV18; J gene: TRBJ1-5; clone size: -; D gene: -; CDR3 protein: CASSYEKRGQPQHF; CDR3 DNA: TGTGCCAGCTCATACGAAAAGAGGGGGCAGCCCCAGCATTTT
V gene: TRBV7-9; J gene: TRBJ2-1; clone size: -; D gene: -; CDR3 protein: CASSLAGAQGSYNEQFF; CDR3 DNA: TGTGCCAGCAGCTTAGCGGGAGCACAGGGTTCTTACAATGAGCAGTTCTTC
V gene: TRBV7-9; J gene: TRBJ2-5; clone size: many; D gene: -; CDR3 protein: CAYEMKTQYF; CDR3 DNA: TGTGCCTACGAAATGAAGACCCAGTACTTC
V gene: TRBV7-8; J gene: TRBJ2-2; clone size: many; D gene: TRBD2; CDR3 protein: CASSSNVRASGGRDGELFF; CDR3 DNA: TGTGCCAGCAGCTCCAATGTCCGAGCTAGCGGGGGTCGGGACGGGGAGCTGTTTTTT
V gene: TRBV14; J gene: TRBJ2-7; clone size: many; D gene: TRBD1; CDR3 protein: CASSQRSGTVYEQYF; CDR3 DNA: TGTGCCAGCAGCCAAAGATCCGGGACAGTCTACGAGCAGTACTTC
V gene: TRBV6-1; J gene: TRBJ1-2; clone size: many; D gene: -; CDR3 protein: CASSGRSRNYGYTF; CDR3 DNA: TGTGCCAGCAGTGGAAGGTCACGTAACTATGGCTACACCTTC
V gene: TRBV5-1; J gene: TRBJ2-3; clone size: many; D gene: TRBD1; CDR3 protein: CASSLEGAGTDTQYF; CDR3 DNA: TGCGCCAGCAGCTTGGAGGGGGCAGGCACAGATACGCAGTATTTT
V gene: TRBV6-6; J gene: TRBJ2-3; clone size: many; D gene: TRBD1; CDR3 protein: CASTWDRGFTDTQYF; CDR3 DNA: TGTGCCAGCACCTGGGACAGGGGGTTTACAGATACGCAGTATTTT
V gene: TRBV7-2; J gene: TRBJ2-7; clone size: many; D gene: -; CDR3 protein: CASSFEFWDSSYEQYF; CDR3 DNA: TGTGCCAGCAGCTTTGAGTTCTGGGATAGCTCCTACGAGCAGTACTTC
V gene: TRBV28; J gene: TRBJ1-1; clone size: many; D gene: TRBD1; CDR3 protein: CASSLWGQGTNTEAFF; CDR3 DNA: TGTGCCAGCAGTTTATGGGGACAGGGGACGAACACTGAAGCTTTCTTT
V gene: TRBV5-1; J gene: TRBJ1-2; clone size: few; D gene: TRBD1; CDR3 protein: CASSLDTGVGYGYTF; CDR3 DNA: TGCGCCAGCAGCTTGGATACAGGGGTCGGCTATGGCTACACCTTC
V gene: TRBV4-3; J gene: TRBJ1-6; clone size: few; D gene: -; CDR3 protein: CASSQDRHVDSPLHF; CDR3 DNA: TGCGCCAGCAGCCAAGATCGTCATGTCGATTCACCCCTCCACTTT
V gene: TRBV9; J gene: TRBJ2-3; clone size: -; D gene: -; CDR3 protein: CASSGTLTDTQYF; CDR3 DNA: TGTGCCAGCAGCGGAACCCTCACAGATACGCAGTATTTT
V gene: TRBV20-1; J gene: TRBJ2-1; clone size: -; D gene: -; CDR3 protein: CSATSQSRSWEQFF; CDR3 DNA: TGCAGTGCTACCTCCCAATCCCGGAGTTGGGAGCAGTTCTTC
V gene: TRBV28; J gene: TRBJ1-1; clone size: -; D gene: -; CDR3 protein: CASSPANRGMNTEAFF; CDR3 DNA: TGTGCCAGCAGTCCCGCCAACAGAGGGATGAACACTGAAGCTTTCTTT
V gene: TRBV11-2; J gene: TRBJ2-3; clone size: -; D gene: -; CDR3 protein: CASSLVYSATGDTQYF; CDR3 DNA: TGTGCCAGCAGCTTAGTATATTCCGCGACTGGGGATACGCAGTATTTT
V gene: TRBV2; J gene: TRBJ2-3; clone size: few; D gene: TRBD2; CDR3 protein: CASSVWSSGGWNTDTQYF; CDR3 DNA: TGTGCCAGCAGTGTGTGGAGTAGCGGGGGCTGGAACACAGATACGCAGTATTTT
V gene: TRBV6-6; J gene: TRBJ2-3; clone size: -; D gene: TRBD2; CDR3 protein: CASELAGTNTDTQYF; CDR3 DNA: TGTGCCAGCGAACTAGCGGGGACAAACACAGATACGCAGTATTTT
V gene: TRBV7-6; J gene: TRBJ2-7; clone size: many; D gene: -; CDR3 protein: CASSLGGTVSYEQYF; CDR3 DNA: TGTGCCAGCAGCTTAGGAGGGACGGTCTCCTACGAGCAGTACTTC
V gene: TRBV5-1; J gene: TRBJ1-6; clone size: -; D gene: TRBD1; CDR3 protein: CASSTKTGAEWDSPLHF; CDR3 DNA: TGCGCCAGCAGCACCAAGACAGGGGCCGAATGGGATTCACCCCTCCACTTT
V gene: TRBV28; J gene: TRBJ2-4; clone size: -; D gene: -; CDR3 protein: CASSLGGSVIQYF; CDR3 DNA: TGTGCCAGCAGTTTAGGGGGCTCTGTCATTCAGTACTTC
V gene: TRBV5-6; J gene: TRBJ2-5; clone size: few; D gene: -; CDR3 protein: CASSLNVELETQYF; CDR3 DNA: TGTGCCAGCAGCTTGAACGTAGAATTGGAGACCCAGTACTTC
V gene: TRBV4-1; J gene: TRBJ2-7; clone size: few; D gene: TRBD2; CDR3 protein: CASSRTLGLAGGYEQYF; CDR3 DNA: TGCGCCAGCAGCCGAACCCTGGGACTAGCGGGGGGGTACGAGCAGTACTTC
V gene: TRBV29-1; J gene: TRBJ1-1; clone size: -; D gene: -; CDR3 protein: CSVKSGGTDTEAFF; CDR3 DNA: TGCAGCGTTAAGAGTGGGGGAACGGACACTGAAGCTTTCTTT
V gene: TRBV4-1; J gene: TRBJ1-5; clone size: few; D gene: -; CDR3 protein: CASSQEYKGNQPQHF; CDR3 DNA: TGCGCCAGCAGCCAAGAATATAAAGGCAATCAGCCCCAGCATTTT
V gene: TRBV11-2; J gene: TRBJ1-1; clone size: many; D gene: TRBD1; CDR3 protein: CASSSPGTGMTEAFF; CDR3 DNA: TGTGCCAGCAGCTCCCCCGGGACAGGGATGACTGAAGCTTTCTTT
V gene: TRBV6-2/TRBV6-3; J gene: TRBJ2-1; clone size: -; D gene: TRBD2; CDR3 protein: CASSYEASGTLYNEQFF; CDR3 DNA: TGTGCCAGCAGTTACGAGGCTAGCGGGACACTCTACAATGAGCAGTTCTTC
V gene: TRBV19; J gene: TRBJ1-5; clone size: few; D gene: -; CDR3 protein: CASSMWTGFSNQPQHF; CDR3 DNA: TGTGCCAGTAGTATGTGGACGGGATTTAGCAATCAGCCCCAGCATTTT
V gene: TRBV20-1; J gene: TRBJ2-7; clone size: -; D gene: TRBD2; CDR3 protein: CSARARAGGDYEQNF; CDR3 DNA: TGCAGTGCTAGAGCCCGAGCGGGGGGCGATTACGAGCAGAACTTC
V gene: TRBV7-2; J gene: TRBJ2-1; clone size: many; D gene: TRBD2; CDR3 protein: CASSAITPLSGGSSYNEQFF; CDR3 DNA: TGTGCCAGCAGCGCGATCACCCCGCTTAGCGGGGGGAGCTCCTACAATGAGCAGTTCTTC
V gene: TRBV5-6; J gene: TRBJ2-7; clone size: -; D gene: TRBD1; CDR3 protein: CASSLAGGPDEQYF; CDR3 DNA: TGTGCCAGCAGCTTGGCAGGGGGCCCCGACGAGCAGTACTTC
V gene: TRBV12-3/TRBV12-4; J gene: TRBJ1-4; clone size: few; D gene: -; CDR3 protein: CASSFISDHNEKLFF; CDR3 DNA: TGTGCCAGCAGTTTTATTTCGGATCATAATGAAAAACTGTTTTTT
V gene: TRBV4-1; J gene: TRBJ1-2; clone size: many; D gene: -; CDR3 protein: CASSQDPNYGYTF; CDR3 DNA: TGCGCCAGCAGCCAAGATCCCAACTATGGCTACACCTTC
V gene: TRBV20-1; J gene: TRBJ2-3; clone size: -; D gene: -; CDR3 protein: CSASSGLLTDTQYF; CDR3 DNA: TGCAGTGCTAGCTCGGGACTGCTCACAGATACGCAGTATTTT
V gene: TRBV6-1; J gene: TRBJ2-7; clone size: once; D gene: -; CDR3 protein: CASSYAAGSEQYF; CDR3 DNA: TGTGCCAGCAGTTACGCCGCTGGGTCCGAGCAGTACTTC
V gene: TRBV19; J gene: TRBJ2-1; clone size: few; D gene: -; CDR3 protein: CATHPGNSPNNEQFF; CDR3 DNA: TGTGCCACCCACCCCGGGAACAGCCCCAACAATGAGCAGTTCTTC
V gene: TRBV14; J gene: TRBJ2-5; clone size: few; D gene: TRBD2; CDR3 protein: CASSQDRRGERPETQYF; CDR3 DNA: TGTGCCAGCAGCCAAGATCGGCGGGGGGAGCGTCCAGAGACCCAGTACTTC
V gene: TRBV19; J gene: TRBJ1-1; clone size: -; D gene: -; CDR3 protein: CASSINRNTEAFF; CDR3 DNA: TGTGCCAGTAGTATAAACAGGAACACTGAAGCTTTCTTT
V gene: TRBV7-6; J gene: TRBJ2-2; clone size: many; D gene: TRBD1; CDR3 protein: CASSYPPETGGNTGELFF; CDR3 DNA: TGTGCCAGCAGCTACCCACCGGAGACAGGGGGTAATACCGGGGAGCTGTTTTTT